The clone carrying this T cell receptor beta chain was counted ten times or more. Its specificity is not known. In TCRdb, the 5' RACE reads were re-called with MiXCR into one record per CDR3 protein. The sample includes about 66,000 distinct CDR3 sequences, roughly 5% of them seen just once. Germline CDR1 and CDR2: MDHEN and SYDVKM. The length of the CDR3 is 14 residues. Trimming took off 6 bases at V and 4 bases at J, with 12 bases between the two ends. The unsorted libraries were made from 2 million PBMCs kept at -80 C. The data were taken from a study of neurological immune-mediated disorders. Study-level results: CDR3 amino acid sequences found in expanded clones were never shared across subjects, suggesting private repertoires in all groups. Phylogenetic grouping assigned the repertoires of 18 of 34 multiple sclerosis patients to a single cluster of related CDR3 sequences. This cluster may be a repertoire-level signature.

Sequenced input: PBMCs. The chain uses TRBV28 and TRBJ2-2; weak D call: TRBD1 (6 bases). This TCR came from a woman aged 25 to 39 with multiple sclerosis. CDR3 region: CASRSGVGTGELFF. The CDR3 DNA sequence: TGTGCCAGCAGGTCAGGGGTGGGCACCGGGGAGCTGTTTTTT. The full variable domain, with the rest looked up from reference TRBV28 and TRBJ2-2, is DVKVTQSSRYLVKRTGEKVFLECVQDMDHENMFWYRQDPGLGLRLIYFSYDVKMKEKGDIPEGYSVSREKKERFSLILESASTNQTSMYLCASRSGVGTGELFFGEGSRLTVL.